Listed below are T cell receptor beta chains from one sample, sequenced in a study of cytotoxic CD8 clonotypes in ibrutinib-treated CLL. Method: immunoSEQ multiplex PCR; TCRdb's copy keeps in-frame clones and lacks some. Among 75,000 to 80,000 clones listed, over 80% were seen once. Sequences were derived from PBMCs, sampled after 24 months of ibrutinib treatment. Receptors were obtained from a human donor with chronic lymphocytic leukemia. CDR3s leave out the opening cysteine and the closing phenylalanine or tryptophan. Each record gives: clone size, J gene, D gene, CDR3 length, V gene, CDR3 protein. A D gene is named only where the DNA matches it firmly. Clone size is shown for a subset of rows, as once, few, many or a class of expanded clone.

clone_size: NA; j_call: TRBJ1-1; d_call: TRBD1; cdr3_length: 12; v_call: TRBV2; cdr3_aa: ASLRNRGMTEAF
clone_size: NA; j_call: TRBJ2-7; d_call: TRBD1; cdr3_length: 12; v_call: TRBV6-1; cdr3_aa: ASSGRDRVHEQY
clone_size: NA; j_call: TRBJ2-7; d_call: NA; cdr3_length: 13; v_call: TRBV11-3; cdr3_aa: ASSREGGQTYEQY
clone_size: NA; j_call: TRBJ2-1; d_call: NA; cdr3_length: 10; v_call: TRBV9; cdr3_aa: ASSTGVGEQF
clone_size: NA; j_call: TRBJ2-7; d_call: NA; cdr3_length: 11; v_call: TRBV7-9; cdr3_aa: ASTRDTTYEQY
clone_size: NA; j_call: TRBJ2-1; d_call: TRBD2; cdr3_length: 12; v_call: TRBV9; cdr3_aa: ASSGTGGPGEQF
clone_size: NA; j_call: TRBJ1-2; d_call: TRBD1; cdr3_length: 14; v_call: TRBV27; cdr3_aa: ASSPYQGEANYGYT
clone_size: NA; j_call: TRBJ1-2; d_call: NA; cdr3_length: 9; v_call: TRBV6-6; cdr3_aa: AIGSNYGYT
clone_size: NA; j_call: TRBJ1-2; d_call: TRBD1; cdr3_length: 12; v_call: TRBV19; cdr3_aa: ASSIRDRPYGYT
clone_size: NA; j_call: TRBJ2-7; d_call: TRBD1; cdr3_length: 13; v_call: TRBV15; cdr3_aa: ATSRNTGTGMEQY
clone_size: NA; j_call: TRBJ1-4; d_call: NA; cdr3_length: 16; v_call: TRBV7-9; cdr3_aa: ASSQTLPLGQGGEKLF
clone_size: few; j_call: TRBJ1-1; d_call: NA; cdr3_length: 11; v_call: TRBV5-1; cdr3_aa: ASSREGISEAF
clone_size: NA; j_call: TRBJ2-2; d_call: NA; cdr3_length: 12; v_call: TRBV7-2; cdr3_aa: ASSLWGNTGELF
clone_size: few; j_call: TRBJ1-1; d_call: NA; cdr3_length: 11; v_call: TRBV5-4; cdr3_aa: ASSLGQASTAF
clone_size: NA; j_call: TRBJ2-7; d_call: TRBD2; cdr3_length: 13; v_call: TRBV10-2; cdr3_aa: ASKSRTSGSDEQY
clone_size: NA; j_call: TRBJ2-1; d_call: NA; cdr3_length: 13; v_call: TRBV13; cdr3_aa: ASSFGGYSYNEQF
clone_size: NA; j_call: TRBJ2-5; d_call: NA; cdr3_length: 8; v_call: TRBV20-1; cdr3_aa: STAHETQY
clone_size: NA; j_call: TRBJ2-3; d_call: NA; cdr3_length: 14; v_call: TRBV9; cdr3_aa: ASSARGGPAGDTQY
clone_size: NA; j_call: TRBJ1-1; d_call: NA; cdr3_length: 13; v_call: TRBV19; cdr3_aa: ASHGQTDLNTEAF
clone_size: NA; j_call: TRBJ2-1; d_call: NA; cdr3_length: 9; v_call: TRBV28; cdr3_aa: ASSLSNEQF
clone_size: NA; j_call: TRBJ2-5; d_call: TRBD1; cdr3_length: 13; v_call: TRBV30; cdr3_aa: AWSVTRGPTETQY
clone_size: NA; j_call: TRBJ2-3; d_call: NA; cdr3_length: 14; v_call: TRBV9; cdr3_aa: ASSKGTQVITDTQY
clone_size: NA; j_call: TRBJ2-7; d_call: TRBD1; cdr3_length: 15; v_call: TRBV11-2; cdr3_aa: ASSLDNRGQGAGEQY
clone_size: NA; j_call: TRBJ1-1; d_call: NA; cdr3_length: 13; v_call: TRBV2; cdr3_aa: ASSEQGIQNTEAF
clone_size: few; j_call: TRBJ2-7; d_call: TRBD1; cdr3_length: 12; v_call: TRBV5-1; cdr3_aa: ASSARDRDHEQY
clone_size: NA; j_call: TRBJ2-1; d_call: NA; cdr3_length: 16; v_call: TRBV7-6; cdr3_aa: ASSLNSATRLSYNEQF
clone_size: NA; j_call: TRBJ2-1; d_call: NA; cdr3_length: 13; v_call: TRBV7-2; cdr3_aa: ASSLRDSPGGEQF
clone_size: NA; j_call: TRBJ2-3; d_call: NA; cdr3_length: 9; v_call: TRBV5-8; cdr3_aa: ASRSTVTQY
clone_size: NA; j_call: TRBJ1-1; d_call: TRBD1; cdr3_length: 12; v_call: TRBV6-5; cdr3_aa: ASSYLPGTAEAF
clone_size: many; j_call: TRBJ2-2; d_call: NA; cdr3_length: 8; v_call: TRBV10-3; cdr3_aa: AIIGGELF
clone_size: NA; j_call: TRBJ1-2; d_call: NA; cdr3_length: 10; v_call: TRBV6-1; cdr3_aa: ASSEGSYGYT
clone_size: few; j_call: TRBJ2-1; d_call: TRBD2; cdr3_length: 14; v_call: TRBV10-2; cdr3_aa: ASSGSSGLGSREQF
clone_size: NA; j_call: TRBJ2-1; d_call: TRBD1; cdr3_length: 12; v_call: TRBV7-8; cdr3_aa: ASSFPDRTNEQF
clone_size: NA; j_call: TRBJ2-5; d_call: TRBD2; cdr3_length: 13; v_call: TRBV30; cdr3_aa: AWSQGLAGGETQY
clone_size: NA; j_call: TRBJ1-3; d_call: NA; cdr3_length: 11; v_call: TRBV6-1; cdr3_aa: ASLRGSGNTIY
clone_size: NA; j_call: TRBJ2-5; d_call: NA; cdr3_length: 13; v_call: TRBV5-8; cdr3_aa: ASSLGQVLSETQY
clone_size: few; j_call: TRBJ2-1; d_call: TRBD2; cdr3_length: 13; v_call: TRBV2; cdr3_aa: ASSSDAGGPDEQF
clone_size: NA; j_call: TRBJ2-1; d_call: NA; cdr3_length: 12; v_call: TRBV27; cdr3_aa: ASSSGALGNEQF
clone_size: NA; j_call: TRBJ2-1; d_call: NA; cdr3_length: 13; v_call: TRBV11-2; cdr3_aa: ASSLAAGLYNEQF
clone_size: few; j_call: TRBJ2-5; d_call: NA; cdr3_length: 10; v_call: TRBV9; cdr3_aa: ASSDFRETQY
clone_size: NA; j_call: TRBJ2-1; d_call: TRBD1; cdr3_length: 15; v_call: TRBV6-9; cdr3_aa: ASSYLSRGSSYNEQF
clone_size: once; j_call: TRBJ2-7; d_call: TRBD2; cdr3_length: 11; v_call: TRBV6-5; cdr3_aa: ASSRTSGYEQY
clone_size: NA; j_call: TRBJ2-7; d_call: TRBD1; cdr3_length: 13; v_call: TRBV30; cdr3_aa: AWSVWDRGQYEQY
clone_size: few; j_call: TRBJ2-7; d_call: NA; cdr3_length: 12; v_call: TRBV4-1; cdr3_aa: ASSGQRAPYEQY
clone_size: NA; j_call: TRBJ2-3; d_call: NA; cdr3_length: 14; v_call: TRBV7-3; cdr3_aa: ASSPSGGRREDTQY
clone_size: few; j_call: TRBJ2-7; d_call: NA; cdr3_length: 12; v_call: TRBV5-4; cdr3_aa: ASSVYVSPGEQY
clone_size: NA; j_call: TRBJ2-1; d_call: NA; cdr3_length: 14; v_call: TRBV18; cdr3_aa: ASSPQDSLSYNEQF
clone_size: NA; j_call: TRBJ1-4; d_call: TRBD1; cdr3_length: 12; v_call: TRBV7-9; cdr3_aa: ASSTDRGGEKLF
clone_size: NA; j_call: TRBJ2-1; d_call: TRBD2; cdr3_length: 17; v_call: TRBV28; cdr3_aa: ASSLDAASGRSIYNEQF
clone_size: NA; j_call: TRBJ2-3; d_call: NA; cdr3_length: 9; v_call: TRBV20-1; cdr3_aa: SARRADTQY
clone_size: NA; j_call: TRBJ2-7; d_call: TRBD2; cdr3_length: 10; v_call: TRBV7-9; cdr3_aa: ASSLEAGDPD
clone_size: once; j_call: TRBJ2-5; d_call: TRBD1; cdr3_length: 15; v_call: TRBV6-1; cdr3_aa: ASSETTSGTGVKTQY
clone_size: NA; j_call: TRBJ2-1; d_call: NA; cdr3_length: 11; v_call: TRBV5-4; cdr3_aa: ASRPGSYNEQF
clone_size: NA; j_call: TRBJ1-2; d_call: NA; cdr3_length: 9; v_call: TRBV30; cdr3_aa: AWSLSPGYT
clone_size: NA; j_call: TRBJ2-5; d_call: NA; cdr3_length: 12; v_call: TRBV15; cdr3_aa: ATGGPAGQETQY
clone_size: NA; j_call: TRBJ2-5; d_call: NA; cdr3_length: 12; v_call: TRBV18; cdr3_aa: ASSPRSIGETQY
clone_size: NA; j_call: TRBJ2-5; d_call: NA; cdr3_length: 13; v_call: TRBV9; cdr3_aa: ASSPRRTGQETQY
clone_size: few; j_call: TRBJ2-3; d_call: TRBD1; cdr3_length: 13; v_call: TRBV6-5; cdr3_aa: ASSDQGAGEDTQY
clone_size: NA; j_call: TRBJ2-5; d_call: NA; cdr3_length: 9; v_call: TRBV20-1; cdr3_aa: SALLEKTQY
clone_size: NA; j_call: TRBJ2-7; d_call: TRBD1; cdr3_length: 12; v_call: TRBV4-2; cdr3_aa: ASSSQGLNYEQY